This entry is about one T cell receptor (beta chain). Its target is not known. The TCR beta cDNA libraries contained unique molecular identifiers. TCRdb redid the calling of the PCR reads with MiXCR, one entry per CDR3 protein. Of about 430,000 distinct CDR3 sequences in the sample, approximately 37% were seen once. The entry originates in a study of post-analysis software for immune sequencing data. Study-level background: Some patients lacked subtype; others had relapsing-remitting, secondary progressive or progressive-relapsing disease.

Germline V gives CDR1 MDHEN, CDR2 SYDVKM. The ends were cut back, 6 bases at V and 2 bases at J, with 14 bases in the middle. CDR3 length: 15 amino acids. Findings and limits, study-wide: Diversity measured as normalized Chao1 was significantly lower in multiple sclerosis patients than in controls. Higher frequency in patients than in controls was seen for about 5 TRBV segments, with TRBV5-6, TRBV5-1 and TRBV20-1 among them. By F measure, samples from a shared preparation batch strongly co-clustered.

The sequence came from a girl aged 2 to 9 with multiple sclerosis. This chain links TRBV28 with TRBJ1-5, with a tentative D call TRBD1 (6 bases). The sample taken for sequencing was blood. CDR3 in amino acids: CASRSTGLGNQPQHF. DNA of the CDR3: TGTGCCAGCAGAAGTACAGGGTTAGGCAATCAGCCCCAGCATTTT.